This passage covers 14 T cell receptor beta chains from one sample sequenced in a study of molecular identifiers for immune sequencing clone quantification. TCRdb passed the PCR reads through MiXCR, listing each CDR3 protein once. The sample shows hundreds of thousands of distinct CDR3 sequences, under 25% of them seen only once. Specimen: naive CD8+ T cells from blood, with Jurkat cell RNA spiked in. The subset here: FACS-sorted CD8+CD4-CCR7+CD45RA+ naive T cells. Receptors were obtained from a human donor in good health. Some libraries in this study had Jurkat cell RNA spiked in.

This clonotype was picked up many times. The V gene is TRBV7-2, the J gene TRBJ2-5; 7 bases are a match to TRBD2. Germline CDR1 is SGHTA and CDR2 is FQGNSA. This CDR3 spans 16 amino acids. The V gene end was trimmed by 4 bases and the J gene end by 2 bases; junction bases not matched to a gene: 10. The CDR3 nucleotides read TGTGCCAGCAGCTCCCGGACTAGTCTGCGACAAGAGACCCAGTACTTC. Translating it yields CASSSRTSLRQETQYF.

This clonotype was seen ten or more times. V usage is TRBV5-5 and J usage is TRBJ2-5, with unresolved D. The CDR3 has 15 residues. Looked up from germline, CDR1 is SGHKS and CDR2 is YYEKEE (reference sequence). Between the trimmed V and J ends, which lost 1 base and 3 bases, there was a span of 13 bases. CDR3 DNA sequence: TGTGCCAGCAGCTTGTTCCTAGAGTCTGAAGAGACCCAGTACTTC. Translating gives CASSLFLESEETQYF.

This clonotype was observed many times. The gene calls are TRBV28 and TRBJ2-7, with 9 bases that match TRBD1. CDR1 and CDR2 from the germline V gene are MDHEN and SYDVKM. This CDR3 is 15 amino acids long. The V and J ends lost 6 bases and 5 bases, in that order; junction bases with no gene match: 11. DNA of the CDR3: TGTGCCAGCAGGGACGACCGGGACAGGGTGCACGAGCAGTACTTC. Translating gives CASRDDRDRVHEQYF.

This clonotype was detected ten times or more. The chain uses TRBV7-6 and TRBJ2-3, with D possibly TRBD2 on 7 matching bases. CDR3 length: 16 amino acids. V was shortened by 3 bases and J by 5 bases, with 18 bases between the two germline ends. The germline V gene has CDR1 SGHVS and CDR2 FNYEAQ. The CDR3 reads CASSFGQGGGQDTQYF. Written as DNA, the CDR3 is TGTGCCAGCAGCTTCGGGCAGGGCGGGGGACAAGATACGCAGTATTTT.

About this clonotype itself: At one end the junction does not follow the germline gene, possibly because of a read error. J is TRBJ2-7 and V is TRBV29-1, with TRBD2 matching 7 bases. The germline V gene has CDR1 SQVTM and CDR2 ANQGSEA. The length of the CDR3 is 13 residues. The CDR3 DNA reads as TGCAGCGTATCGGGACTAAATCCTGCCGAGCTGTACTTC. Translation gives CSVSGLNPAELYF.

Comments on this clonotype: At one of its ends the junction is not consistent with the germline gene, which may arise from a read error. CDR3 residues: CAASREYPPLYEQYF. The CDR3 DNA is TGTGCCGCCAGCAGAGAATACCCCCCCCTGTACGAGCAGTACTTC. The genes are TRBV15 and TRBJ2-7; D call uncertain. The CDR3 contains 15 residues. CDR1 and CDR2 (germline): LNHNV, YYDKDF (reference sequence).

Only a few counts were recorded for this clonotype. The chain carries TRBV14 and TRBJ2-2; no reliable D call. The CDR3 has 14 amino acids. Trimming removed 0 bases at V and 3 bases at J, with 5 bases between. Germline assignment: CDR1 SGHDN and CDR2 FVKESK. The CDR3 loop is CASSQDWYTGELFF. CDR3 in DNA: TGTGCCAGCAGCCAAGATTGGTACACCGGGGAGCTGTTTTTT.

This clonotype was seen ten or more times. J is TRBJ1-3 and V is TRBV9, with a tentative D call TRBD1 (5 bases). The CDR3 covers 16 residues. Germline V gene data show CDR1 as SGDLS and CDR2 as YYNGEE. V gave up 3 bases and J gave up 0 bases, with 13 bases separating them. CDR3 loop: CASSATSGGSGNTIYF. The CDR3 DNA is TGTGCCAGCAGCGCTACGAGCGGGGGCTCTGGAAACACCATATATTTT.

The table lists this clonotype with many counts. CDR3 DNA sequence: TGTGCCAGCAACCTACCCCTGAGGGTGGTTCAGTACTTC. This translates into CASNLPLRVVQYF. The J gene is TRBJ2-4, the V gene TRBV25-1, with a tentative D call TRBD2 (5 bases). Looked up from germline, CDR1 is MGHDK and CDR2 is SYGVNS. The CDR3 loop spans 13 amino acids. V was trimmed by 7 bases and J by 11 bases, leaving 18 bases between them. The full variable domain, with the rest looked up from reference TRBV25-1 and TRBJ2-4, is EADIYQTPRYLVIGTGKKITLECSQTMGHDKMYWYQQDPGMELHLIHYSYGVNSTEKGDLSSESTVSRIRTEHFPLTLESARPSHTSQYLCASNLPLRVVQYFGAGTRLSVL.

This clonotype was counted at least ten times. The chain has TRBV30 and TRBJ2-5; D call uncertain. The V gene's germline CDR1 is GTSNPN and CDR2 SVGIG (reference sequence). V was trimmed by 5 bases and J by 5 bases, leaving 18 bases between them. This CDR3 has 14 amino acids. The CDR3 sequence: CAWETIAAAETQYF. CDR3 sequence (DNA): TGTGCCTGGGAAACCATTGCCGCGGCCGAGACCCAGTACTTC.

Regarding this clonotype: A much larger clone lies one base from this, so it may be a read error. A read error is likely, as this CDR3 ends without the conserved phenylalanine or tryptophan. This chain links TRBV7-6 with TRBJ2-6; D gene uncertain. This CDR3 is built from 15 residues. Trimming took 5 bases from V and 0 from J, leaving 8 bases between them. Germline loops: CDR1 SGHVS, CDR2 FNYEAQ. CDR3 DNA: TGTGCCAGCAGCGCCGGAATCTCTGGGGCCAACGTCCTGACTCTC. It translates to CASSAGISGANVLTL.

This chain uses TRBV27 with TRBJ2-4, with 7 nucleotides matching TRBD1. Per germline, CDR1 MNHEY and CDR2 SMNVEV (reference sequence). V shed 7 bases, J shed 11 bases, and the junction held 20 bases outside the gene matches. CDR3 size: 16 residues. This chain's CDR3 is CASNCTEIRLTGVQYF. The CDR3 region has the DNA TGTGCCAGCAATTGCACGGAGATCCGACTTACAGGGGTTCAGTACTTC.

This clonotype was counted ten times or more. The V call is TRBV28, the J call TRBJ2-7; TRBD2 matches at 8 bases. The CDR3 is made up of 15 amino acids. The J segment lost 3 bases and the V segment lost 7 bases, leaving 11 bases of the junction unmatched. Germline V CDR1 and CDR2: MDHEN, SYDVKM. This CDR3 is CASTILAEGDYEQYF. In nucleotides, the CDR3 is TGTGCCAGCACTATACTAGCGGAGGGGGACTACGAGCAGTACTTC. Full variable domain (rest looked up from reference TRBV28 and TRBJ2-7): DVKVTQSSRYLVKRTGEKVFLECVQDMDHENMFWYRQDPGLGLRLIYFSYDVKMKEKGDIPEGYSVSREKKERFSLILESASTNQTSMYLCASTILAEGDYEQYFGPGTRLTVT.

This clonotype was counted ten times or more. The chain joins TRBV14 to TRBJ2-3, with 12 nucleotides matching TRBD2. V was pared by 0 bases and J by 2 bases, with 3 bases of the junction left unmatched. This CDR3 comprises 17 residues. CDR1 and CDR2 (germline): SGHDN, FVKESK. DNA for the CDR3: TGTGCCAGCAGCCAAGATTGGACTAGCGGGACCACAGATACGCAGTATTTT. This translates into CASSQDWTSGTTDTQYF.